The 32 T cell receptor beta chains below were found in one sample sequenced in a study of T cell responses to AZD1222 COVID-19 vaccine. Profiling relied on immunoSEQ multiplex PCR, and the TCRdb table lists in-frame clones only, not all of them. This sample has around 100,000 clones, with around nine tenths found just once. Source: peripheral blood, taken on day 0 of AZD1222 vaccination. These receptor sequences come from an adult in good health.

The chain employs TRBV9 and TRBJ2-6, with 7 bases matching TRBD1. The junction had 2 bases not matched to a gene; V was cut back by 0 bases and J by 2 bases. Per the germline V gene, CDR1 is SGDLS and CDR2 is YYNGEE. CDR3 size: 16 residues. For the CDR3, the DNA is TGTGCCAGCAGCGTAGGCACAGGGGCTGGGGCCAACGTCCTGACTTTC. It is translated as CASSVGTGAGANVLTF.

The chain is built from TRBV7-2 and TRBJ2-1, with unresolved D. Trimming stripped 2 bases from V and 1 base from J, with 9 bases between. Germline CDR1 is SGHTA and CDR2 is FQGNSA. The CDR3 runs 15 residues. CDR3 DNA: TGTGCCAGCAGCTTATGGTTCGGTTCCTACAATGAGCAGTTCTTC. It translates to CASSLWFGSYNEQFF.

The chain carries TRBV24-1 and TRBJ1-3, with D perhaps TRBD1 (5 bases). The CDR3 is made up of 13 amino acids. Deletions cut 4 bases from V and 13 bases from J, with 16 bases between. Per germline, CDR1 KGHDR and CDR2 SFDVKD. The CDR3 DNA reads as TGTGCCACCAGTGACCCTTCGGGACCAAAGATATATTTT. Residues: CATSDPSGPKIYF.

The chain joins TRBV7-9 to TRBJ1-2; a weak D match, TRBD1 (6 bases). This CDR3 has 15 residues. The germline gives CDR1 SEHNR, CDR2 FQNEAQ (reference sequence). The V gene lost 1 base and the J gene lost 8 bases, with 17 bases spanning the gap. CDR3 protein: CASSLGGGSRKGYTF. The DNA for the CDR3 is TGTGCCAGCAGCTTAGGGGGGGGCAGCCGAAAAGGCTACACCTTC.

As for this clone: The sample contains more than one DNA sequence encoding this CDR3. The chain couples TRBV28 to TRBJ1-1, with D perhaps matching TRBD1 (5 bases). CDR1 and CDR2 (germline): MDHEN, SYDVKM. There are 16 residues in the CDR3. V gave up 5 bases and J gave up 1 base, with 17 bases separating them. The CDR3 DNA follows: TGTGCCAGCAGTCCAAAACTGGGGCGATCGAACACTGAAGCTTTCTTT. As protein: CASSPKLGRSNTEAFF.

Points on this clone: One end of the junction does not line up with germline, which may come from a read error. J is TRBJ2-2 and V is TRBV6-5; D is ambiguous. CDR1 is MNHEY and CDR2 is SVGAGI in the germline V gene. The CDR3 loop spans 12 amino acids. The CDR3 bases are TGTGCCAGCACCCGAAACAACGGGGAGCTGTTTTTT. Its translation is CASTRNNGELFF.

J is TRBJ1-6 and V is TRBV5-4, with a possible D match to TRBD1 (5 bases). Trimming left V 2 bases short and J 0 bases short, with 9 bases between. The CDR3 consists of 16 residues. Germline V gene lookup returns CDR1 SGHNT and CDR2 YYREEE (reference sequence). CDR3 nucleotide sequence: TGTGCCAGCAGCTTTTCGGGGGTCTCCTATAATTCACCCCTCCACTTT. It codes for CASSFSGVSYNSPLHF.

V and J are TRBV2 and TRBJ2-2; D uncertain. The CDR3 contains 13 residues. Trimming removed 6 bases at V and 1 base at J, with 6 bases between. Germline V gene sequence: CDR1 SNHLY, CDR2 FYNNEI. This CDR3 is CASRALNTGELFF. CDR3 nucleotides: TGTGCCAGCAGGGCACTGAACACCGGGGAGCTGTTTTTT.

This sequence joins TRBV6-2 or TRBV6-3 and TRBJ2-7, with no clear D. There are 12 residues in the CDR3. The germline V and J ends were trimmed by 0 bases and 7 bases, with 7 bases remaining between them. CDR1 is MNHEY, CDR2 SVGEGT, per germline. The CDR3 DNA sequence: TGTGCCAGCAGTTACTCCAGTTTAGAGCAGTACTTC. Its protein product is CASSYSSLEQYF.

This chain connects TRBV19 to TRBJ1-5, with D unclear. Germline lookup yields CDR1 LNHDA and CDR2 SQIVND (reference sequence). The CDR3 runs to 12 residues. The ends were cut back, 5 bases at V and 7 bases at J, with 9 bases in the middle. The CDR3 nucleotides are TGTGCCAGTAGTGGTCCGGGACAGCCCCAGCATTTT. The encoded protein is CASSGPGQPQHF.

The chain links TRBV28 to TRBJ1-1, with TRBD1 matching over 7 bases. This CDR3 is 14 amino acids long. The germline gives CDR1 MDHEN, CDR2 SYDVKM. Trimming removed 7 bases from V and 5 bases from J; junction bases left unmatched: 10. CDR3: CASTRGDGRTEAFF. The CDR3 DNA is TGTGCCAGCACCAGGGGGGACGGAAGGACTGAAGCTTTCTTT.

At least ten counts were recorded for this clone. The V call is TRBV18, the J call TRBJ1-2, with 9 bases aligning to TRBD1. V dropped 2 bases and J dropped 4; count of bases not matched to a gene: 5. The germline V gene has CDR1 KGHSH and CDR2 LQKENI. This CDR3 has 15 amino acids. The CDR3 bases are TGTGCCAGCTCACCAACAGGGGGCGAAGCCTATGGCTACACCTTC. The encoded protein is CASSPTGGEAYGYTF.

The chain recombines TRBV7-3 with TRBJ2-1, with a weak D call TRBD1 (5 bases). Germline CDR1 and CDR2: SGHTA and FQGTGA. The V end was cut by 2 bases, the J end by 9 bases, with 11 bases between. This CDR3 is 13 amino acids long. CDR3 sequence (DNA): TGTGCCAGCAGCTTACAGGGTCTCGGTGAGCAGTTCTTC. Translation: CASSLQGLGEQFF.

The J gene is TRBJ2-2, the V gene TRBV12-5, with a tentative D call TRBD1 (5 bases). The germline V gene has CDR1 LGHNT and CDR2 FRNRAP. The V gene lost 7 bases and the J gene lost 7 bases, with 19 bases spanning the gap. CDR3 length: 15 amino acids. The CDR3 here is CASARANQGIGELFF. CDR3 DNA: TGTGCTAGTGCTCGGGCCAATCAGGGCATCGGGGAGCTGTTTTTT.

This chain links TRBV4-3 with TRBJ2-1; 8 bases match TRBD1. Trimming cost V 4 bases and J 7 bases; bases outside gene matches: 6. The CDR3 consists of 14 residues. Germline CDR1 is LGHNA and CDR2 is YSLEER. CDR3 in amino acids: CASSLDRVKNEQFF. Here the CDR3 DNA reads TGCGCCAGCAGCCTGGACAGGGTGAAGAATGAGCAGTTCTTC.

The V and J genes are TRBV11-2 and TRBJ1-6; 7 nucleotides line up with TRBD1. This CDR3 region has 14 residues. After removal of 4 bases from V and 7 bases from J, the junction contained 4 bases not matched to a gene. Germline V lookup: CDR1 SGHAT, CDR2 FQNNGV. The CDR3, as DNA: TGTGCCAGCAGCTCAGACAGGGCGAATTCACCCCTCCACTTT. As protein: CASSSDRANSPLHF.

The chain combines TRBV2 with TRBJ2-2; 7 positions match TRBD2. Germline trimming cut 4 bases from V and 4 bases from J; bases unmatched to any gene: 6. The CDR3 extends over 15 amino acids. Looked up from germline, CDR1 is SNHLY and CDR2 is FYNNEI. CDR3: CASSGREGSTGELFF. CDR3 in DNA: TGTGCCAGCAGTGGGAGGGAGGGCAGCACCGGGGAGCTGTTTTTT.

CDR3 residues: CASSRGGLNTEAFF. DNA for the CDR3: TGTGCCAGCAGTCGTGGAGGGCTAAACACTGAAGCTTTCTTT. The V gene is TRBV28, the J gene TRBJ1-1; D is unresolved. The CDR3 has 14 residues. The V gene lost 5 bases and the J gene lost 2 bases, with 12 bases spanning the gap. Germline CDR1 reads MDHEN; CDR2 reads SYDVKM.

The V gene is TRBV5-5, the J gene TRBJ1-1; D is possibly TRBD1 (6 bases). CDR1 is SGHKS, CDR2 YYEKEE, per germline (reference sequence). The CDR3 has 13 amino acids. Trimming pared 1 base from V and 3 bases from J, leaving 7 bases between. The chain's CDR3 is CASSLYRDTEAFF. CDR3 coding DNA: TGTGCCAGCAGCTTGTACAGGGACACTGAAGCTTTCTTT.

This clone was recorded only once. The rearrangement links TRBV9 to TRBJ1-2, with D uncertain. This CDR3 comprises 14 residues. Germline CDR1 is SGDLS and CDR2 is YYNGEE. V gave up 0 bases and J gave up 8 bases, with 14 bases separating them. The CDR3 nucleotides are TGTGCCAGCAGCGTAGGCGCAGGCCCAGCGGGCTACACCTTC. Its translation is CASSVGAGPAGYTF.

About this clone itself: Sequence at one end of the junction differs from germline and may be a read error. The CDR3, as DNA: TGTGCCAGCAGTTTATCGGGACATAATAACGATGGCTACACCTTC. As protein: CASSLSGHNNDGYTF. The chain links TRBV28 to TRBJ1-2; possible D gene TRBD1, 6 bases. The germline V gene has CDR1 MDHEN and CDR2 SYDVKM. The CDR3 covers 15 residues.

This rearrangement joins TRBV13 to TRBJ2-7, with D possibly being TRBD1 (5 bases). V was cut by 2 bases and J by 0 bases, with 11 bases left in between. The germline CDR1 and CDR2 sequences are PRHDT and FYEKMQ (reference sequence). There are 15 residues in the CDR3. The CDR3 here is CASSLHAQGSYEQYF. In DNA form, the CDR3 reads TGTGCCAGCAGCTTACATGCCCAGGGCTCCTACGAGCAGTACTTC.

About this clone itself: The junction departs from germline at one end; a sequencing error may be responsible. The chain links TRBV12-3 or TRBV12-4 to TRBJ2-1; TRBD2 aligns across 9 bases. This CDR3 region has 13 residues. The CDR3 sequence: CASSLGSSGKEIF. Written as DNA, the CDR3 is TGTGCCAGCAGTTTAGGGTCTAGCGGGAAGGAGATCTTC.

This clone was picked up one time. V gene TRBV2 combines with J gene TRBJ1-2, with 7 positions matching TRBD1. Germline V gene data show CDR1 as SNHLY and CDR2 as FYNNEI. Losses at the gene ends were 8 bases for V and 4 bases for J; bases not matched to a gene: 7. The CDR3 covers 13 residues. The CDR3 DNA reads TGTGCCAGCCCTTTGGGGGACAGCTATGGCTACACCTTC. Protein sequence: CASPLGDSYGYTF.

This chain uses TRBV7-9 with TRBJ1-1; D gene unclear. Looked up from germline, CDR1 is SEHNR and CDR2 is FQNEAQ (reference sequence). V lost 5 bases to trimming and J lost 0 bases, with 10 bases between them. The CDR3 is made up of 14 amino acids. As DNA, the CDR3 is TGTGCCAGCAGCCCCTTTGGACTGAACACTGAAGCTTTCTTT. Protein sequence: CASSPFGLNTEAFF.

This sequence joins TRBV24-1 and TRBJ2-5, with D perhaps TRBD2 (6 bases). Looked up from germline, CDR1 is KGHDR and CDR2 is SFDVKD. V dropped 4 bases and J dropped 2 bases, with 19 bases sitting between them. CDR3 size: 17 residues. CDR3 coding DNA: TGTGCCACCAGTGAGCTAGGTTCGGGAGAAGGGCAAGAGACCCAGTACTTC. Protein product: CATSELGSGEGQETQYF.

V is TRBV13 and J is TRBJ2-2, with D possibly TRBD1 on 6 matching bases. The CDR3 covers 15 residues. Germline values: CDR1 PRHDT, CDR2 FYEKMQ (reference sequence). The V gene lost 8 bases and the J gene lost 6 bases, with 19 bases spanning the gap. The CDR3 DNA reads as TGTGCCAGCCGGTTACCCCTAGCAGGGGCCGGGGAGCTGTTTTTT. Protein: CASRLPLAGAGELFF.

The CDR3 DNA reads as TGTGCCAGCGGGCGATCAGCGAACACTGAAGCTTTCTTT. Residues: CASGRSANTEAFF. The V gene is TRBV14, the J gene TRBJ1-1; D uncertain. Germline V gives CDR1 SGHDN, CDR2 FVKESK. The CDR3 length is 13 residues. The V and J ends lost 8 bases and 1 base respectively, with 11 bases between them.

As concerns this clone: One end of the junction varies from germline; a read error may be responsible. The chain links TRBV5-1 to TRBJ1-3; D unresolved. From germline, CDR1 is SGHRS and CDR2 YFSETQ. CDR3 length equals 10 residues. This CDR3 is CASSFGVLDF. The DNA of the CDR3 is TGCGCCAGCAGCTTCGGGGTACTAGATTTT.

The CDR3 here is CASSLERGGPYNEQFF. The CDR3, as DNA: TGTGCCAGCAGCTTAGAGCGGGGGGGCCCCTACAATGAGCAGTTCTTC. The genes are TRBV11-2 and TRBJ2-1, with 9 bases aligning to TRBD2. This CDR3 is 16 amino acids long. V was pared by 0 bases and J by 2 bases, with 2 bases of the junction left unmatched. From germline, CDR1 is SGHAT and CDR2 FQNNGV.

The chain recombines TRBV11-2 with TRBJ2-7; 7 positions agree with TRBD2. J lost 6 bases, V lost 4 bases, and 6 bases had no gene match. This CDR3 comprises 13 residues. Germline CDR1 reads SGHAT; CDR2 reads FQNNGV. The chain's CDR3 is CASSSPWGGEQYF. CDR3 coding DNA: TGTGCCAGCAGCTCCCCGTGGGGGGGCGAGCAGTACTTC.

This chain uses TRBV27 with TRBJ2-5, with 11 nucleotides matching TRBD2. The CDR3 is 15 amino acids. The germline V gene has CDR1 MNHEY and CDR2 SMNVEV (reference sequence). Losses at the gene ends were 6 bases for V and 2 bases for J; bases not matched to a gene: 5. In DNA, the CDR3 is TGTGCCAGCAGCCAAGGACTAGCGGGTCAAGAGACCCAGTACTTC. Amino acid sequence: CASSQGLAGQETQYF.